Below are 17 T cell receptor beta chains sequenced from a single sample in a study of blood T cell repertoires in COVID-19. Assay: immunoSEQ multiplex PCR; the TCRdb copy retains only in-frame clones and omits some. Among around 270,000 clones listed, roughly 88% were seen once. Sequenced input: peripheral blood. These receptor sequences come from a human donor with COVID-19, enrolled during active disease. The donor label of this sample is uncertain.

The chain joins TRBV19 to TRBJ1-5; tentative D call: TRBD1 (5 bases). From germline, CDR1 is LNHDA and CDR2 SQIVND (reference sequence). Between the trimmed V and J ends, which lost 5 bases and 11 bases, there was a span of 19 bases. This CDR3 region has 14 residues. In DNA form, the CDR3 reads TGTGCCAGTAGTGCTACAGGAGCCGGGCAGGCCCAGCATTTT. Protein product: CASSATGAGQAQHF.

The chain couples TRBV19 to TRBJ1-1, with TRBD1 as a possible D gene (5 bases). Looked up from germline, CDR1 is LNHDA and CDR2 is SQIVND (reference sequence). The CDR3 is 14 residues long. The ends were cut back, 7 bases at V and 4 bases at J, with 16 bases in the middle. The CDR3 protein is CASTTRGVATEAFF. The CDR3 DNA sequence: TGTGCCAGTACCACGCGGGGGGTGGCCACTGAAGCTTTCTTT.

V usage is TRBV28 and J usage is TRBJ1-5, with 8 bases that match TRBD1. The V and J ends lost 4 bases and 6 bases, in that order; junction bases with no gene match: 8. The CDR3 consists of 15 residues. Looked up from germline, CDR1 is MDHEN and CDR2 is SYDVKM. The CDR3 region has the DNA TGTGCCAGCAGTTCCCCAGGGGGCGTAGGTCAGCCCCAGCATTTT. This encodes CASSSPGGVGQPQHF.

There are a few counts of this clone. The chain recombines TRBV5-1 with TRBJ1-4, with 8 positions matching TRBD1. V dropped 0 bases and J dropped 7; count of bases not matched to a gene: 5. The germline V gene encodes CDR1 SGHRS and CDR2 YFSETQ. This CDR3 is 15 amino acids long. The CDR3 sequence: CASSLEAGGTEKLFF. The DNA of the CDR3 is TGCGCCAGCAGCTTGGAGGCAGGGGGCACTGAAAAACTGTTTTTT.

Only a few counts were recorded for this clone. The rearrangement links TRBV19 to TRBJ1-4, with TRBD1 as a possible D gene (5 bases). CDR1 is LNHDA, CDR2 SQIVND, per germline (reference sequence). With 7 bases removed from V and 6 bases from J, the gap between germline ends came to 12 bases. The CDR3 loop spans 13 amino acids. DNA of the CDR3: TGTGCCAGTACAGGGTCCATGCATGAAAAACTGTTTTTT. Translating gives CASTGSMHEKLFF. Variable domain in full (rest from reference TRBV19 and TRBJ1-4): DGGITQSPKYLFRKEGQNVTLSCEQNLNHDAMYWYRQDPGQGLRLIYYSQIVNDFQKGDIAEGYSVSREKKESFPLTVTSAQKNPTAFYLCASTGSMHEKLFFGSGTQLSVL.

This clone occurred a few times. In nucleotides, the CDR3 is TGTGCCAGCAGGCAGGGTGTTAGGAGTCCTGAAGCTTTCTTT. Protein: CASRQGVRSPEAFF. The chain couples TRBV6-6 to TRBJ1-1, with D possibly matching TRBD1 (5 bases). This CDR3 spans 14 amino acids. In germline, CDR1 is MNHNY, CDR2 SVGAGI (reference sequence). Trimming took off 6 bases at V and 6 bases at J, with 17 bases between the two ends.

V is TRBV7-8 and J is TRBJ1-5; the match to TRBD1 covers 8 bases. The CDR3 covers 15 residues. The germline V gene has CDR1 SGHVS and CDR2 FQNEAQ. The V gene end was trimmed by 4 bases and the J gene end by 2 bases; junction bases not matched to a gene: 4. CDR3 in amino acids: CASSSRGLGNQPQHF. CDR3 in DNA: TGTGCCAGCAGCTCCAGGGGGCTTGGCAATCAGCCCCAGCATTTT.

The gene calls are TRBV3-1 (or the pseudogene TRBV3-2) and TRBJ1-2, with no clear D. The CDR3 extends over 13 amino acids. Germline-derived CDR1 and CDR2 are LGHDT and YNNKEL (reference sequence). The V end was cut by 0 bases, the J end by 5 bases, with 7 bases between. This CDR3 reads CASSQDPVYGYTF. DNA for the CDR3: TGTGCCAGCAGCCAAGATCCGGTTTATGGCTACACCTTC.

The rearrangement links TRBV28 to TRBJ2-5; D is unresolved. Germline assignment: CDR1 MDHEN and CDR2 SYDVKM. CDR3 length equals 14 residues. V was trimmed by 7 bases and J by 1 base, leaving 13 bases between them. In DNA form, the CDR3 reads TGTGCCAGCACCCCTGTGACTCTCCAAGAGACCCAGTACTTC. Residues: CASTPVTLQETQYF.

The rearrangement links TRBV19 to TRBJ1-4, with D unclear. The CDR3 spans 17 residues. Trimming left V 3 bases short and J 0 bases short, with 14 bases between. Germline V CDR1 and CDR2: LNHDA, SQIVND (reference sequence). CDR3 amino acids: CASSIMSGRTTNEKLFF. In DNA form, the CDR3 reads TGTGCCAGTAGTATCATGTCGGGAAGGACAACTAATGAAAAACTGTTTTTT.

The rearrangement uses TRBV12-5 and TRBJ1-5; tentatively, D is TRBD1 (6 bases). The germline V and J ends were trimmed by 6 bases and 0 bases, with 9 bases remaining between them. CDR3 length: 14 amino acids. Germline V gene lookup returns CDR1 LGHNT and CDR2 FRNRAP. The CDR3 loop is CASGLQGSNQPQHF. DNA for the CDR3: TGTGCTAGTGGCCTACAGGGTAGCAATCAGCCCCAGCATTTT.

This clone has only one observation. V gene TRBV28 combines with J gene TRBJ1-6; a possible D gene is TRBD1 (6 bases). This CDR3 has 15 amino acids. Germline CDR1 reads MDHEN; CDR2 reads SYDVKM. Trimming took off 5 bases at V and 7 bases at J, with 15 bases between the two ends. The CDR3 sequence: CASSPTTGPNSPLHF. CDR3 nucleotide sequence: TGTGCCAGCAGTCCTACAACAGGGCCGAATTCACCCCTCCACTTT.

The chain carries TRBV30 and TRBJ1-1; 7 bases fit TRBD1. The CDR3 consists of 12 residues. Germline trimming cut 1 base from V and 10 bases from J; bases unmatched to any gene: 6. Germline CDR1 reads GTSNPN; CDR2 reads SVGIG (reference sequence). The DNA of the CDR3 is TGTGCCTGGAGTGGGTACAGGGGAAGAGCTTTCTTT. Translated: CAWSGYRGRAFF. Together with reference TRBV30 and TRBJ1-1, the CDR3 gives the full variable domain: SQTIHQWPATLVQPVGSPLSLECTVEGTSNPNLYWYRQAAGRGLQLLFYSVGIGQISSEVPQNLSASRPQDRQFILSSKKLLLSDSGFYLCAWSGYRGRAFFGQGTRLTVV.

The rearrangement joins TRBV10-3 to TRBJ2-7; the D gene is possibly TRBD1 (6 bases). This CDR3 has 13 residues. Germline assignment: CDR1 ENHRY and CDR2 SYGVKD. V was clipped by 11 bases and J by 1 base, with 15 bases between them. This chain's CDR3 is CALRGDKSYEQYF. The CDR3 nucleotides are TGTGCCTTACGAGGGGACAAGTCCTACGAGCAGTACTTC.

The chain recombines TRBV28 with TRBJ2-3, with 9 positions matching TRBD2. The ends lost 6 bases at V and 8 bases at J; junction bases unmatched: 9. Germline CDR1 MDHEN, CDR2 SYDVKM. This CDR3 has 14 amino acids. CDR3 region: CASRTAGGLGTQYF. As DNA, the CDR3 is TGTGCCAGCAGAACAGCGGGAGGTTTGGGTACGCAGTATTTT. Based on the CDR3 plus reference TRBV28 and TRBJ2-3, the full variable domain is DVKVTQSSRYLVKRTGEKVFLECVQDMDHENMFWYRQDPGLGLRLIYFSYDVKMKEKGDIPEGYSVSREKKERFSLILESASTNQTSMYLCASRTAGGLGTQYFGPGTRLTVL.

CDR3 amino acids: CASSLVIGRGSPLHF. Written as DNA, the CDR3 is TGTGCCAGCAGCTTAGTAATAGGGAGAGGGTCACCCCTCCACTTT. This sequence joins TRBV7-8 and TRBJ1-6; D ambiguous. The germline V gene has CDR1 SGHVS and CDR2 FQNEAQ. This CDR3 is built from 15 residues. V was pared by 1 base and J by 10 bases, with 14 bases between. Full variable domain (missing parts from reference TRBV7-8 and TRBJ1-6): GAGVSQSPRYKVAKRGQDVALRCDPISGHVSLFWYQQALGQGPEFLTYFQNEAQLDKSGLPSDRFFAERPEGSVSTLKIQRTQQEDSAVYLCASSLVIGRGSPLHFGNGTRLTVT.

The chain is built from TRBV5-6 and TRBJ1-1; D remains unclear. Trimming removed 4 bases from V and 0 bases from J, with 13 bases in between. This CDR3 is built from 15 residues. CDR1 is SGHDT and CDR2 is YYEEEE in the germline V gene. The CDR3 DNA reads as TGTGCCAGCAGCCATCCGAGGGTTTTGAACACTGAAGCTTTCTTT. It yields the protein CASSHPRVLNTEAFF.